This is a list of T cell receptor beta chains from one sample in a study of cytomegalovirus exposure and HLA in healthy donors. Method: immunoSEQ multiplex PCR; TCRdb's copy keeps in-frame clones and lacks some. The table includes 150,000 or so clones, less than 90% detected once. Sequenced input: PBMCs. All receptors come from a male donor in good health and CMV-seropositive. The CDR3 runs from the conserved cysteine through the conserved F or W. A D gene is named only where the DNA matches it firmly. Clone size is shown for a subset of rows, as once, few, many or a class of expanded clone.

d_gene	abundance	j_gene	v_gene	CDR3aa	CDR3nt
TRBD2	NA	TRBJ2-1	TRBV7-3	CASSLSGGRARSNEQFF	TGTGCCAGCAGCTTATCCGGCGGGAGGGCCCGGAGCAATGAGCAGTTCTTC
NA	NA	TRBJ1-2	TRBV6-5	CASSYSRGALSGYTF	TGTGCCAGCAGTTACTCGCGGGGCGCGTTATCGGGCTACACCTTC
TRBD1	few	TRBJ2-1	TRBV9	CASSVGSRPVPGQGGSYNEQFF	TGTGCCAGCAGCGTAGGGTCCCGGCCCGTCCCGGGACAGGGTGGGTCCTACAATGAGCAGTTCTTC
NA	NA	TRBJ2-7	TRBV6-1	CASSDGGSTSYEQYF	TGTGCCAGCAGTGATGGCGGGTCAACTTCCTACGAGCAGTACTTC
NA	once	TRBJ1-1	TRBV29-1	CSTPGGTEAFF	TGCAGCACCCCCGGGGGCACTGAAGCTTTCTTT
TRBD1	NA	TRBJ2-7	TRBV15	CATSRPTDRGLYEQYF	TGTGCCACCAGCAGACCAACGGACAGGGGACTCTACGAGCAGTACTTC
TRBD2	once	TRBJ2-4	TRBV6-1	CASSFSREGNIQYF	TGTGCCAGCAGTTTTTCCAGGGAGGGGAACATTCAGTACTTC
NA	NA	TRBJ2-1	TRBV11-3	CASSPPGVGNNEQFF	TGTGCCAGCAGCCCGCCAGGGGTGGGGAACAATGAGCAGTTCTTC
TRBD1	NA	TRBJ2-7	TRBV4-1	CASSSNLDREYEQYF	TGCGCCAGCAGCTCAAACCTCGACAGGGAGTACGAGCAGTACTTC
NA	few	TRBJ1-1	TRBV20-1	CSGRGNTEAFF	TGCTCCGGTAGGGGGAACACTGAAGCTTTCTTT
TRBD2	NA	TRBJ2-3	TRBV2	CASREAGATDTQYF	TGTGCCAGCAGAGAAGCGGGAGCCACAGATACGCAGTATTTT
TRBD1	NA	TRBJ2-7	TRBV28	CASSLLRQGGYEQYF	TGTGCCAGCAGTTTATTAAGACAGGGGGGCTACGAGCAGTACTTC
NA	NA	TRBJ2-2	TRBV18	CASSQGGHTGELFF	TGTGCCAGCTCACAAGGGGGTCACACCGGGGAGCTGTTTTTT
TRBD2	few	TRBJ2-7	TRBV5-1	CASSLGGSGIYEQYF	TGCGCCAGCAGCTTGGGTGGTAGCGGGATTTACGAGCAGTACTTC
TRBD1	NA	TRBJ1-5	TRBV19	CASARGTRNQPQHF	TGTGCCTCCGCCAGGGGGACCCGCAATCAGCCCCAGCATTTT
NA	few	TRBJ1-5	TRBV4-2	CASSHLRRDQPQHF	TGTGCCAGCAGCCACCTAAGGAGGGACCAGCCCCAGCATTTT
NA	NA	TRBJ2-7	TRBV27	CASSLSGGGLYEQYF	TGTGCCAGCAGTTTATCGGGAGGCGGGTTATACGAGCAGTACTTC
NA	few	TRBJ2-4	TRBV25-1	CASSELGGLAKNIQYF	TGTGCCAGCAGTGAATTAGGCGGTCTAGCCAAAAACATTCAGTACTTC
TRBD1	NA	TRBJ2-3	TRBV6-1	CASMWTGEADTQYF	TGTGCCAGCATGTGGACAGGGGAGGCAGATACGCAGTATTTT
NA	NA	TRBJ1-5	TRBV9	CASSPRGQNSNQPQHF	TGTGCCAGCAGCCCACGTGGGCAGAATAGCAATCAGCCCCAGCATTTT
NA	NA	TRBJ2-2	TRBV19	CASKQFGAGELFF	TGTGCCTCCAAGCAGTTCGGAGCCGGGGAGCTGTTTTTT
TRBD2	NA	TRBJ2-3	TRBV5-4	CASSSGTSFYTDTQYF	TGTGCCAGCAGCTCCGGGACTAGCTTCTACACAGATACGCAGTATTTT
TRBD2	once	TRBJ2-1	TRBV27	CASSRLSSGGYNEQFF	TGTGCCAGCAGCCGCCTTTCCAGCGGGGGTTACAATGAGCAGTTCTTC
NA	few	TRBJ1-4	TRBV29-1	CSVEDVGHPSF	TGCAGCGTTGAAGACGTGGGACATCCTTCTTTT
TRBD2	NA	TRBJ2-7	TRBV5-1	CASRLAGTSSYEQYF	TGCGCCAGCAGATTAGCGGGTACCAGCTCCTACGAGCAGTACTTC
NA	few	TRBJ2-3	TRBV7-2	CASSPNGADTQYF	TGTGCCAGCAGCCCGAACGGGGCAGATACGCAGTATTTT
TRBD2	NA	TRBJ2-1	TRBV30	CAWERSGTPNEQFF	TGTGCCTGGGAGCGTAGCGGGACGCCCAATGAGCAGTTCTTC
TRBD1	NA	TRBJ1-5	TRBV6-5	CASSGDRAGQPQHF	TGTGCCAGCAGCGGGGACAGGGCAGGTCAGCCCCAGCATTTT
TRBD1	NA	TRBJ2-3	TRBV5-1	CASFPGQQEDTQYF	TGCGCGAGTTTTCCGGGACAGCAGGAAGATACGCAGTATTTT
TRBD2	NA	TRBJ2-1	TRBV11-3	CASSGVAGRDEQFF	TGTGCCAGCAGCGGGGTAGCGGGAAGGGATGAGCAGTTCTTC
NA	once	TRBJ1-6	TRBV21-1	CASPTGTLTGGVNSPLHF	TGTGCCAGTCCTACCGGGACCCTCACTGGAGGGGTTAATTCACCCCTCCACTTT
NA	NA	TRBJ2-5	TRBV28	CASSSRQVHQETQYF	TGTGCCAGCAGTTCCAGACAGGTTCACCAAGAGACCCAGTACTTC